This T cell receptor (beta chain) is drawn from a study of T-cell reconstitution after alpha-beta-depleted transplantation in children. The germline V and J ends were trimmed by 1 base and 5 bases, with 11 bases remaining between them. Germline CDR1 reads LNHNV; CDR2 reads YYDKDF (reference sequence). CDR3 size: 14 residues. In its sample, this clonotype was seen a few times. Unique molecular identifiers were incorporated when the TCRbeta library was constructed. TCRdb fed the PCR reads into MiXCR, producing one record per CDR3 protein. Of around 250,000 distinct CDR3 sequences in the sample, more than 8% are singletons; the top ten hold around a tenth.

This material consisted of PBMCs from the stem cell graft donor, taken from the stem cell graft. This receptor was obtained from a human donor who donated a stem cell graft to a child with SCID. V usage is TRBV15 and J usage is TRBJ1-2; maybe TRBD1 (5 bases). The CDR3 here is CATSRGRQPYGYTF. The CDR3 DNA reads as TGTGCCACCAGCAGAGGCAGACAGCCGTATGGCTACACCTTC.